This T cell receptor beta chain originates from a study of regulatory T cells in long-lasting Graves disease. Ten or more counts support this clonotype. Its target is unknown. Study outcomes and limitations: It was in persistent disease that TRBV28, TRBJ1-2 and TRBJ2-5 were favored.

Relying on iRepertoire HTBI primers and Arm-PCR of CDR3 regions, the team built TCR beta libraries. TCRdb redid the calling of the multiplex PCR reads with MiXCR, one entry per CDR3 protein. Of more than 300,000 distinct CDR3 sequences listed, around 20% are singletons. There are 16 residues in the CDR3. Germline V gene data show CDR1 as MNHEY and CDR2 as SMNVEV (reference sequence). The ends were cut back, 3 bases at V and 3 bases at J, with 14 bases in the middle. Documented time point: persistent/refractory GD, antithyroid drugs over 5 years with positive TRAb. PBMCs were the source of the RNA used for TCR sequencing. Patients were enrolled at an endocrinology department in Xi'an, China.

The genes are TRBV27 and TRBJ2-2; possibly TRBD1 or TRBD2 for D (5 bases each). This TCR was recovered from a female donor with Graves disease. The specimen was peripheral blood mononuclear cells (PBMCs), collected when the disease was refractory, from a patient treated with antithyroid drugs. CDR3 bases: TGTGCCAGCAGTTTGATAGGGGCGCGGGACACCGGGGAGCTGTTTTTT. Translated: CASSLIGARDTGELFF.